A single sample is the source of the 18 T cell receptor beta chains below, sequenced in a study of cytomegalovirus exposure and HLA in healthy donors. PCR used 60 Vbeta primers and 13 Jbeta primers. The table came from immunoSEQ multiplex PCR; TCRdb's copy has only in-frame clones and leaves some out. The data show 150,000 to 200,000 clones, 78% seen once. The source material was PBMCs. The receptor source for this set is a woman between 40 and 55 years old in good health and CMV-seropositive.

This rearrangement joins TRBV5-1 to TRBJ2-7; 8 bases match TRBD1. Trimming at V came to 5 bases and at J to 3 bases, leaving 4 bases not matched to a gene. This CDR3 contains 13 residues. Germline CDR1 reads SGHRS; CDR2 reads YFSETQ. CDR3 sequence reads: CASRPDRGYEQYF. DNA of the CDR3: TGCGCCAGCAGGCCAGACAGGGGCTACGAGCAGTACTTC.

V usage is TRBV28 and J usage is TRBJ2-1; no clear D. The V end lost 5 bases, the J end lost 7 bases, and 6 bases lay between the germline ends. The CDR3 is 11 residues long. The germline V gene has CDR1 MDHEN and CDR2 SYDVKM. CDR3 loop: CASSQVNEQFF. CDR3 DNA sequence: TGTGCCAGCAGTCAGGTTAATGAGCAGTTCTTC. Using reference TRBV28 and TRBJ2-1 for the parts outside the CDR3, the full variable domain is DVKVTQSSRYLVKRTGEKVFLECVQDMDHENMFWYRQDPGLGLRLIYFSYDVKMKEKGDIPEGYSVSREKKERFSLILESASTNQTSMYLCASSQVNEQFFGPGTRLTVL.

CDR3: CASSHGQEGNQPQHF. As DNA, the CDR3 is TGTGCCAGCTCACACGGACAGGAGGGCAATCAGCCCCAGCATTTT. This chain uses TRBV18 with TRBJ1-5, with 7 nucleotides matching TRBD1. CDR1 and CDR2 from the germline V gene are KGHSH and LQKENI. With 4 bases clipped from V and 2 bases from J, the junction kept 5 bases outside the gene matches. The CDR3 is made up of 15 amino acids.

The V gene is TRBV6-5, the J gene TRBJ2-7, with a possible D match to TRBD2 (6 bases). The CDR3 is 15 amino acids. CDR1 is MNHEY, CDR2 SVGAGI, per germline. V lost 6 bases and J 2 bases, leaving 17 bases between the germline ends. CDR3 region: CASSVGTPPTYEQYF. CDR3 DNA: TGTGCCAGCAGCGTAGGGACTCCCCCAACCTACGAGCAGTACTTC.

V is TRBV11-3 and J is TRBJ1-2; TRBD1 aligns across 8 bases. The V gene end was trimmed by 5 bases and the J gene end by 3 bases; junction bases not matched to a gene: 17. This CDR3 has 18 amino acids. CDR1 and CDR2 (germline): SGHNT, YENEEA. The CDR3 loop is CASSPHPSPEDRDYGYTF. The CDR3 nucleotides read TGTGCCAGCAGCCCACATCCCTCTCCCGAGGACAGGGACTATGGCTACACCTTC.

The chain uses TRBV6-1 and TRBJ1-2, with 8 bases lining up with TRBD1. There are 15 residues in the CDR3. V lost 2 bases and J lost 8; bases outside the gene matches: 10. Germline lookup yields CDR1 MNHNS and CDR2 SASEGT. DNA for the CDR3: TGTGCCAGCAGTGAATCCTGGGACAGACAGGGGGGCTACACCTTC. The encoded protein is CASSESWDRQGGYTF.

The chain couples TRBV6-1 to TRBJ2-3; D not resolved. This CDR3 has 13 residues. The V end was cut by 4 bases, the J end by 7 bases, with 12 bases between. CDR1 is MNHNS, CDR2 SASEGT, per germline. The CDR3 bases are TGTGCCAGCAGTGTAGAAATATCGTATACGCAGTATTTT. This sequence encodes CASSVEISYTQYF.

The chain carries TRBV6-4 and TRBJ2-2; 10 bases line up with TRBD1. There are 15 residues in the CDR3. The junction had 5 bases not matched to a gene; V was cut back by 6 bases and J by 4 bases. Germline V lookup: CDR1 MRHNA, CDR2 SNTAGT. CDR3 sequence: CASSRDRGPTGELFF. The CDR3 DNA reads as TGTGCCAGCAGCAGAGACAGGGGGCCCACCGGGGAGCTGTTTTTT.

The chain combines TRBV30 with TRBJ1-1, with TRBD1 as a possible D gene (5 bases). V was shortened by 0 bases and J by 1 base, with 9 bases between the two germline ends. Looked up from germline, CDR1 is GTSNPN and CDR2 is SVGIG (reference sequence). The CDR3 sequence is 14 residues long. CDR3 protein: CAWSVMGGNTEAFF. DNA for the CDR3: TGTGCCTGGAGTGTAATGGGGGGGAACACTGAAGCTTTCTTT.

V gene TRBV21-1 combines with J gene TRBJ2-4; the table calls TRBD2, which could not be checked here. TRBV21-1 is marked as a pseudogene. This CDR3 has 16 residues. The CDR3 loop is CASSEEEEIAKNIQYF. CDR3 nucleotide sequence: TGTGCCAGCAGCGAAGAGGAGGAAATAGCCAAAAACATTCAGTACTTC.

V gene TRBV5-8 combines with J gene TRBJ1-3; D is ambiguous. Trimming took off 2 bases at V and 3 bases at J, with 3 bases between the two ends. This CDR3 comprises 12 residues. Germline lookup yields CDR1 SGHTS and CDR2 YDEGEE. The CDR3 region is CASSFSGNTIYF. The CDR3 region has the DNA TGTGCCAGCAGCTTCAGTGGAAACACCATATATTTT.

This clone has just a few counts. The junction departs from germline at one end; a sequencing error may be responsible. The chain uses TRBV2 and TRBJ2-1; D is possibly TRBD2 (6 bases). Germline V gene data show CDR1 as SNHLY and CDR2 as FYNNEI. This CDR3 comprises 13 residues. The DNA for the CDR3 is TGTGCCAGCAGGGGGGACTCCCACAATGAGCAGTTCTTC. This encodes CASRGDSHNEQFF.

The CDR3 region is CASSSGGAQETQYF. CDR3 coding DNA: TGCGCCAGCAGCTCCGGGGGGGCGCAAGAAACGCAGTATTTT. This rearrangement joins TRBV5-1 to TRBJ2-3; 8 bases match TRBD2. CDR3 length: 14 amino acids. CDR1 is SGHRS, CDR2 YFSETQ, per germline. V shed 3 bases and J 9 bases; nucleotides not matched to a gene: 9.

The J gene is TRBJ2-1, the V gene TRBV29-1; the match to TRBD1 covers 8 bases. The CDR3 has 14 amino acids. The V gene's germline CDR1 is SQVTM and CDR2 ANQGSEA. V dropped 7 bases and J dropped 0; count of bases not matched to a gene: 5. In nucleotides, the CDR3 is TGCAGCGCCGGACAGGGTGGCTCCTACAATGAGCAGTTCTTC. This encodes CSAGQGGSYNEQFF.

The V and J genes are TRBV5-6 and TRBJ1-2, with 9 bases identical to TRBD1. The CDR3 is 16 residues long. Germline assignment: CDR1 SGHDT and CDR2 YYEEEE. Trimming at V came to 0 bases and at J to 5 bases, leaving 8 bases not matched to a gene. CDR3 nucleotide sequence: TGTGCCAGCAGCTTGGCGACGGGGACAGGGCAATATGGCTACACCTTC. Encoded protein: CASSLATGTGQYGYTF.

The V call is TRBV5-1, the J call TRBJ1-1; 8 bases line up with TRBD1. V shed 2 bases, J shed 7 bases, and the junction held 10 bases outside the gene matches. CDR1 SGHRS and CDR2 YFSETQ come from the germline V gene. The CDR3 has 15 residues. The CDR3 sequence: CASSLTGQVSGEAFF. The CDR3 coding sequence is TGCGCCAGCAGCTTAACGGGACAGGTGTCTGGTGAAGCTTTCTTT.

The gene calls are TRBV7-6 and TRBJ2-1; D is possibly TRBD2 (6 bases). V lost 0 bases to trimming and J lost 7 bases, with 10 bases between them. The CDR3 is 14 amino acids. From germline, CDR1 is SGHVS and CDR2 FNYEAQ. CDR3 bases: TGTGCCAGCAGCTTAGCGGGGGGAGTTAATGAGCAGTTCTTC. It is translated as CASSLAGGVNEQFF.

The V call is TRBV5-1, the J call TRBJ2-5, with 10 bases that match TRBD1. The DNA end is a closer match to TRBJ2-7, so the J assignment may be wrong. The V gene's germline CDR1 is SGHRS and CDR2 YFSETQ. The CDR3 contains 14 residues. The CDR3, as DNA: TGCGCCAGCAGCGGGGACAGGGGTAGCTACGAGCAGTACTTC. This codes for CASSGDRGSYEQYF.